Described below is a single T cell receptor (beta chain) sequence and its context. Its matching antigen is unknown. This entry comes from a study of cytomegalovirus exposure and HLA in healthy donors. Study-level findings and limits: Previously analyzed data showed that most TCR beta V segments were productive at a frequency of about 90% or about 30%. Sequencing probably produced one cluster of sequence variants that were highly shared. Later on, an analysis showed TCR association rates differing by HLA locus, with DRB1 the most and HLA-C the fewest.

Germline V gene sequence: CDR1 LNHDA, CDR2 SQIVND (reference sequence). The CDR3 extends over 19 amino acids. This PCR relied on a set of 60 Vbeta primers and 13 Jbeta primers. The method was immunoSEQ multiplex PCR; TCRdb's version includes in-frame clones alone and lacks a portion of them. In all, the sample yields 150,000 to 200,000 clones. The rearrangement joins TRBV19 to TRBJ2-5, with 14 positions matching TRBD2. The end of the DNA aligns better with TRBJ2-7, so the J call may be wrong. Material for sequencing was PBMCs. This TCR derives from a woman between 18 and 29 years old in good health and CMV-seropositive. The CDR3 loop reads CASVGPATSGRARTYEQYF. The CDR3 region has the DNA TGTGCCAGTGTGGGCCCAGCGACTAGCGGGAGGGCCAGGACCTACGAGCAGTACTTC.